This TCR beta chain was captured in a study of beta chain features in type 1 diabetes. The CDR3 has 14 residues. V gave up 3 bases and J gave up 8 bases, with 16 bases separating them. The germline V gene encodes CDR1 MDHEN and CDR2 SYDVKM. The sequenced template was cDNA made from the entire isolated RNA. Produced via immunoSEQ multiplex PCR; TCRdb's table is partial and in-frame only. The repertoire has 10,000 to 15,000 clones, roughly half of them found once; the top ten carry around 1%. The chain recombines TRBV28 with TRBJ1-2, with D tentatively TRBD1 (6 bases). The clonotype was recovered from a man between 18 and 35 years old in good health. Sequencing was carried out using stem cell memory CD4+ T cells from blood. CDR3 region: CASSLTGQWRGYTF. DNA for the CDR3: TGTGCCAGCAGTTTGACCGGACAGTGGAGGGGCTACACCTTC.